The T cell receptor beta chain described here comes from a study of early T cells in non-severe SARS-CoV-2 infection. General study results and limits: VDJdb matching favored anti-spike CD8 responses, missing private and CD4 specificities.

TCRdb recomputed calls from the 5' RACE reads with MiXCR, one row per CDR3 protein. Here the sample spans 80,000 to 100,000 distinct CDR3 sequences, approximately 14% being singletons. A note on this clonotype: Its specificity is not known.

The sample comprised whole blood. The receptor's source is an adult who was a healthcare worker with PCR-confirmed SARS-CoV-2 infection or an uninfected control (not recorded which).

CDR3: CASSQDGQGAGDTQYF. In DNA form, the CDR3 reads TGCGCCAGCAGCCAGGACGGACAGGGGGCCGGGGATACGCAGTATTTT. V usage is TRBV4-1 and J usage is TRBJ2-3, with 11 bases identical to TRBD1. There are 16 residues in the CDR3. Germline V gives CDR1 MGHRA, CDR2 YSYEKL. V gave up 3 bases and J gave up 6 bases; unmatched junction bases: 8.